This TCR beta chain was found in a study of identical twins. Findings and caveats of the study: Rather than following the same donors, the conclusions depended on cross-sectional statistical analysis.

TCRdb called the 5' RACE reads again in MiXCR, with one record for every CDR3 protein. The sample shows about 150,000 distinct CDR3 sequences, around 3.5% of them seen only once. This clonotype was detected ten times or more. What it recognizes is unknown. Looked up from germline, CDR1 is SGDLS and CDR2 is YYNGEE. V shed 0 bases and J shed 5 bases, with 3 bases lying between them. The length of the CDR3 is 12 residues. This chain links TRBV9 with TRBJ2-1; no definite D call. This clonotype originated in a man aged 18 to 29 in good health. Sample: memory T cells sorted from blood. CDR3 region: CASSVDNNEQFF. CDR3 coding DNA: TGTGCCAGCAGCGTAGATAACAATGAGCAGTTCTTC.